This T cell receptor (beta chain) is drawn from a study of T-cell memory formation after mild COVID-19. Across the whole study: The study found TCR clusters largely donor specific.

Each CDR3 protein is one row after TCRdb ran MiXCR on the 5' RACE reads. This table has just over 350,000 distinct CDR3 sequences, 14% appearing once. Deletions cut 0 bases from V and 5 bases from J, with 8 bases between. CDR3 length: 13 residues. Germline CDR1 reads SGDLS; CDR2 reads YYNGEE. This clonotype was seen once. This clonotype was sampled from a man aged 18 to 30 who had mild COVID-19 (a few samples of this study predate the infection). Cell type and time point are not known. The V gene is TRBV9, the J gene TRBJ1-1; D call uncertain. Sequencing used PBMCs or a T cell subset sorted from them (not recorded which). CDR3 in amino acids: CASSVVPRTEAFF. CDR3 in DNA: TGTGCCAGCAGCGTAGTACCCCGGACTGAAGCTTTCTTT.